This TCR beta chain comes out of a study of blood T cell repertoires in COVID-19. The CDR3 consists of 9 residues. A remark on this clone: Compared with germline, one end of the junction differs, possibly owing to a read error.

Under the authors' procedure: Estimated nucleated cell counts came from reference gene primer amplification. Assay used: immunoSEQ multiplex PCR; TCRdb lists only in-frame clones, some missing. The V and J calls and the clone size are those of that table, but D and trimming were determined from the DNA. This sample has more than 50,000 clones; roughly nine tenths occur once, and the top ten carry around 3%. Sequencing was carried out using peripheral blood. This sequence joins TRBV12-3 or TRBV12-4 and TRBJ1-2, with D perhaps matching TRBD1 (5 bases). The clonotype comes from a human donor in a cohort sampled during active COVID-19. The CDR3 region is CASSFPTAF. DNA of the CDR3: TGTGCCAGCAGTTTTCCGACAGCCTTC.